This T cell receptor beta chain emerged from a study of OX40 agonist ivuxolimab in advanced cancers. Study-level points and caveats: Mean expanded clone counts were higher in CD8+ than CD4+ T cells. At doses 0.1 to 3.0 mg/kg, CD4+ and CD8+ clones expanded. The antigens recognized by the expanded peripheral T cells, that is their antigen specificity, were not determined.

As concerns this clone: Its specificity is unknown.

Here immunoSEQ multiplex PCR was the method, and the copy in TCRdb shows in-frame clones only, minus some. The data show around 66,000 clones, with 70% to 90% seen just once and approximately 0.35% held by the top ten. Sequencing was performed on CD4+ or CD8+ T cells sorted from blood, taken in a trial of the OX40 agonist ivuxolimab. The origin of this receptor is an adult with an advanced solid tumor such as melanoma, head and neck, liver or kidney cancer.

This CDR3 reads CASSDSGGPDTQYF. Here the CDR3 DNA reads TGTGCCAGCAGTGACTCGGGGGGGCCAGATACGCAGTATTTT. The chain carries TRBV6-4 and TRBJ2-3, with D maybe TRBD2 (7 bases). The V gene's germline CDR1 is MRHNA and CDR2 SNTAGT. The CDR3 totals 14 residues. V lost 0 bases and J 4 bases, leaving 8 bases between the germline ends.